These 18 T cell receptor beta chains originate from one sample sequenced in a study of cytomegalovirus exposure and HLA in healthy donors. Sequencing used immunoSEQ multiplex PCR; TCRdb keeps in-frame clones, though not all of them. The table includes some 210,000 clones, around nine tenths detected once. The sample comprised PBMCs. These receptors were obtained from a woman under 30 in good health and CMV-seropositive.

This sequence joins TRBV27 and TRBJ2-1; 8 bases fit TRBD1. The CDR3 spans 22 residues. The V segment lost 1 base and the J segment 0 bases; nucleotides outside the gene matches: 20. The germline V gene encodes CDR1 MNHEY and CDR2 SMNVEV (reference sequence). The CDR3 spells CASSLWRGGGTGTSYSYNEQFF. CDR3 nucleotide sequence: TGTGCCAGCAGTTTATGGCGTGGTGGAGGGACAGGCACATCCTACTCCTACAATGAGCAGTTCTTC.

In this sample, this clone turned up once. The chain joins TRBV6-5 to TRBJ1-3, with TRBD1 identical over 7 bases. Per germline, CDR1 MNHEY and CDR2 SVGAGI. With V trimmed by 2 bases and J by 2 bases, 3 bases remained unmatched. CDR3 size: 15 residues. CDR3 nucleotide sequence: TGTGCCAGCAGTTACAGGGGGCTGGCTGGAAACACCATATATTTT. It encodes CASSYRGLAGNTIYF.

This rearrangement joins TRBV5-1 to TRBJ2-2; TRBD1 might be the D (6 bases). CDR1 SGHRS and CDR2 YFSETQ come from the germline V gene. The germline V and J ends were trimmed by 2 bases and 6 bases, with 17 bases remaining between them. CDR3 size: 16 residues. The CDR3 here is CASSFFVGGGAGELFF. CDR3 DNA: TGCGCCAGCAGCTTTTTTGTAGGTGGGGGCGCCGGGGAGCTGTTTTTT. The full variable domain, completed using reference TRBV5-1 and TRBJ2-2, is KAGVTQTPRYLIKTRGQQVTLSCSPISGHRSVSWYQQTPGQGLQFLFEYFSETQRNKGNFPGRFSGRQFSNSRSEMNVSTLELGDSALYLCASSFFVGGGAGELFFGEGSRLTVL.

A remark on this clone: This sample includes further DNA sequences coding for the same CDR3. J is TRBJ2-1 and V is TRBV27, with 14 bases fitting TRBD2. CDR1 MNHEY and CDR2 SMNVEV come from the germline V gene (reference sequence). V gave up 3 bases and J gave up 3 bases; unmatched junction bases: 1. CDR3 length: 16 amino acids. The DNA for the CDR3 is TGTGCCAGCAGTTTCGGACTAGCGGGAGGCTACAATGAGCAGTTCTTC. Its translation is CASSFGLAGGYNEQFF.

The chain is built from TRBV12-5 and TRBJ1-3; D not certain. The germline gives CDR1 LGHNT, CDR2 FRNRAP. The CDR3 has 14 amino acids. With 1 base removed from V and 4 bases from J, the gap between germline ends came to 8 bases. DNA of the CDR3: TGTGCTAGTGGTTTGGCACCGACAGGAAACACCATATATTTT. As protein: CASGLAPTGNTIYF.

V usage is TRBV28 and J usage is TRBJ1-5, with 8 positions matching TRBD1. This CDR3 region has 14 residues. Germline V lookup: CDR1 MDHEN, CDR2 SYDVKM. V lost 6 bases to trimming and J lost 7 bases; unmatched junction nucleotides: 8. The CDR3 here is CASSLGQGVQPQHF. In DNA, the CDR3 is TGTGCCAGCAGCCTTGGACAGGGTGTACAGCCCCAGCATTTT.

The chain carries TRBV30 and TRBJ2-1; 8 positions agree with TRBD2. V dropped 1 base and J dropped 0; count of bases not matched to a gene: 5. The germline CDR1 and CDR2 sequences are GTSNPN and SVGIG (reference sequence). The CDR3 is made up of 16 amino acids. CDR3 residues: CAWSEVAGSSYNEQFF. The CDR3 DNA follows: TGTGCCTGGAGTGAGGTAGCGGGGAGCTCCTACAATGAGCAGTTCTTC. The variable domain in full, completed from reference TRBV30 and TRBJ2-1, reads SQTIHQWPATLVQPVGSPLSLECTVEGTSNPNLYWYRQAAGRGLQLLFYSVGIGQISSEVPQNLSASRPQDRQFILSSKKLLLSDSGFYLCAWSEVAGSSYNEQFFGPGTRLTVL.

The rearrangement joins TRBV4-1 to TRBJ1-4; TRBD1 is a possible D gene (5 bases). Trimming removed 0 bases from V and 10 bases from J, with 15 bases in between. CDR1 is MGHRA, CDR2 YSYEKL, per germline. The CDR3 totals 15 residues. The DNA for the CDR3 is TGCGCCAGCAGCCAAGATCCCCAGGGTATTGGAAAACTGTTTTTT. Amino acid sequence: CASSQDPQGIGKLFF.

The chain couples TRBV28 to TRBJ2-7, with 14 positions matching TRBD2. The CDR3 length is 18 residues. V shed 4 bases, J shed 2 bases, and the junction held 10 bases outside the gene matches. Germline V CDR1 and CDR2: MDHEN, SYDVKM. CDR3 DNA sequence: TGTGCCAGCAGTTCCCCACGACTAGCGGGAGGGCCCCCCTACGAGCAGTACTTC. Its translation: CASSSPRLAGGPPYEQYF.

The rearrangement uses TRBV6-1 and TRBJ2-7; D may be TRBD1 (5 bases). The CDR3 length is 14 residues. Germline V lookup: CDR1 MNHNS, CDR2 SASEGT. V was cut by 6 bases and J by 4 bases, with 16 bases left in between. The chain's CDR3 is CASSRTRALYEQYF. The CDR3 coding sequence is TGTGCCAGCAGCCGGACACGGGCATTATACGAGCAGTACTTC.

This clone was observed a single time. The V gene is TRBV6-1, the J gene TRBJ2-4, with 11 bases aligning to TRBD1. The CDR3 is 14 amino acids. With V trimmed by 5 bases and J by 7 bases, 4 bases remained unmatched. Germline V gives CDR1 MNHNS, CDR2 SASEGT. The CDR3 here is CASSHRDRGNIQYF. The DNA for the CDR3 is TGTGCCAGCAGTCACCGGGACAGGGGGAACATTCAGTACTTC.

The rearrangement joins TRBV27 to TRBJ2-7, with unresolved D. Germline V gives CDR1 MNHEY, CDR2 SMNVEV (reference sequence). V shed 1 base and J shed 1 base, with 5 bases lying between them. CDR3 size: 13 residues. The CDR3 sequence: CASSLWQSYEQYF. The CDR3 DNA sequence: TGTGCCAGCAGTTTATGGCAGTCCTACGAGCAGTACTTC.

In DNA form, the CDR3 reads TGTGCCAGCAGCCCAGAGGCTAAATTAAATGGCTACACCTTC. Protein product: CASSPEAKLNGYTF. The rearrangement links TRBV2 to TRBJ1-2, with D unclear. This CDR3 has 14 residues. Germline CDR1 and CDR2: SNHLY and FYNNEI. V shed 6 bases and J shed 6 bases, with 17 bases lying between them.

This clone was detected only a few times. This rearrangement joins TRBV9 to TRBJ2-1; the D gene is possibly TRBD2 (6 bases). The germline V and J ends were trimmed by 5 bases and 2 bases, with 14 bases remaining between them. Per germline, CDR1 SGDLS and CDR2 YYNGEE. The CDR3 totals 15 residues. The CDR3 bases are TGTGCCAGCAGTAGAGCGGGTACCCCCTACAATGAGCAGTTCTTC. It yields the protein CASSRAGTPYNEQFF.

The chain recombines TRBV27 with TRBJ2-3, with D tentatively TRBD1 (6 bases). The V end was cut by 5 bases, the J end by 7 bases, with 31 bases between. This CDR3 is 19 amino acids long. Germline CDR1 reads MNHEY; CDR2 reads SMNVEV (reference sequence). The CDR3 DNA is TGTGCCAGCAGTCCGAACCGTGAAACCGGACAGCCCACACAAAATACGCAGTATTTT. Its translation: CASSPNRETGQPTQNTQYF.

This sequence joins TRBV4-1 and TRBJ2-6, with 7 nucleotides matching TRBD1. Trimming took 3 bases from V and 0 from J; bases not matched to a gene: 5. Germline CDR1 and CDR2: MGHRA and YSYEKL. CDR3 size: 17 residues. In DNA form, the CDR3 reads TGCGCCAGCAGCCAGCCGGGACAGAACTCTGGGGCCAACGTCCTGACTTTC. The encoded protein is CASSQPGQNSGANVLTF.

This sequence joins TRBV2 and TRBJ1-3; D is uncertain. Germline CDR1 reads SNHLY; CDR2 reads FYNNEI. The CDR3 totals 14 residues. V lost 2 bases, J lost 3 bases, and 8 bases lay in between. Here the CDR3 reads CASSEQQVGNTIYF. CDR3 sequence (DNA): TGTGCCAGCAGTGAACAGCAGGTTGGAAACACCATATATTTT.

The V call is TRBV28, the J call TRBJ2-7; 9 bases align to TRBD1. The CDR3 contains 15 residues. Losses at the gene ends were 6 bases for V and 7 bases for J; bases not matched to a gene: 13. In germline, CDR1 is MDHEN, CDR2 SYDVKM. The CDR3 DNA sequence: TGTGCCAGCAGCAAACAGGGGGCCGTATTTGGGGAGCAGTACTTC. Protein: CASSKQGAVFGEQYF. The whole variable domain, remainder taken from reference TRBV28 and TRBJ2-7, is DVKVTQSSRYLVKRTGEKVFLECVQDMDHENMFWYRQDPGLGLRLIYFSYDVKMKEKGDIPEGYSVSREKKERFSLILESASTNQTSMYLCASSKQGAVFGEQYFGPGTRLTVT.